One and the same sample provided the 19 T cell receptor beta chains below, sequenced in a study of cytomegalovirus exposure and HLA in healthy donors. The study ran its PCR with 60 Vbeta and 13 Jbeta primers. TCRdb keeps only in-frame clones here, not all; method: immunoSEQ multiplex PCR. The sample consists of approximately 190,000 clones, 82% of them appearing once. The sequenced sample consisted of PBMCs. These receptors were collected from a boy between 2 and 10 years old in good health and CMV-seronegative.

This chain uses TRBV7-8 with TRBJ2-7; perhaps TRBD1 as D (6 bases). In germline, CDR1 is SGHVS, CDR2 FQNEAQ. Trimming pared 1 base from V and 1 base from J, leaving 8 bases between. The length of the CDR3 is 14 residues. CDR3 protein: CASSLEGVSYEQYF. CDR3 nucleotides: TGTGCCAGCAGCTTAGAGGGGGTTTCCTACGAGCAGTACTTC.

The chain uses TRBV6-4 and TRBJ2-5, with TRBD2 identical over 10 bases. CDR3 length: 16 amino acids. Losses at the gene ends were 0 bases for V and 8 bases for J; bases not matched to a gene: 9. Looked up from germline, CDR1 is MRHNA and CDR2 is SNTAGT. CDR3 sequence: CASSDSIGSSGRTQYF. Written as DNA, the CDR3 is TGTGCCAGCAGTGACTCGATCGGTTCTAGCGGGAGAACCCAGTACTTC.

This sequence joins TRBV29-1 and TRBJ2-5; D is unresolved. V lost 3 bases and J lost 1, with 9 bases in between. Germline CDR1 SQVTM, CDR2 ANQGSEA. The CDR3 has 13 residues. CDR3 loop: CSVELVIQETQYF. The DNA for the CDR3 is TGCAGCGTTGAGTTAGTGATCCAAGAGACCCAGTACTTC.

This clone was recorded a few times. The rearrangement uses TRBV4-2 and TRBJ2-5; 7 bases map to TRBD2. The CDR3 consists of 17 residues. CDR1 is LGHNA, CDR2 YNFKEQ, per germline. V lost 0 bases to trimming and J lost 5 bases; unmatched junction nucleotides: 12. The CDR3 DNA sequence: TGTGCCAGCAGCCAAGATCAGGCTGGCGGGGGAGGGGAGACCCAGTACTTC. Amino acid sequence: CASSQDQAGGGGETQYF.

The V and J genes are TRBV2 and TRBJ2-1; possible D gene TRBD2, 5 bases. The germline V gene encodes CDR1 SNHLY and CDR2 FYNNEI. V dropped 8 bases and J dropped 6 bases, with 8 bases sitting between them. This CDR3 contains 11 residues. In DNA, the CDR3 is TGTGCCAGCGAGGGCGGCAATGAGCAGTTCTTC. Translation: CASEGGNEQFF.

V usage is TRBV11-2 and J usage is TRBJ2-7; weak D call: TRBD2 (6 bases). The germline gives CDR1 SGHAT, CDR2 FQNNGV. CDR3 length equals 16 residues. V shed 2 bases and J shed 5 bases, with 19 bases lying between them. The CDR3 DNA reads as TGTGCCAGCAGCTTAATAAAAGGGAAGCGGGCGGACGAGCAGTACTTC. This gives the protein CASSLIKGKRADEQYF.

The CDR3 sequence is CASSPRTGGGETQYF. DNA of the CDR3: TGTGCCAGCTCACCCCGGACAGGGGGAGGAGAGACCCAGTACTTC. The rearrangement joins TRBV18 to TRBJ2-5, with 10 bases aligning to TRBD1. Trimming at V came to 3 bases and at J to 4 bases, leaving 5 bases not matched to a gene. CDR3 length equals 15 residues. Germline-derived CDR1 and CDR2 are KGHSH and LQKENI.

This clone was picked up one time. Other DNA sequences from this sample encode an identical CDR3 as well. The V and J genes are TRBV13 and TRBJ2-7; the match to TRBD1 covers 8 bases. Per the germline V gene, CDR1 is PRHDT and CDR2 is FYEKMQ (reference sequence). The CDR3 length is 14 residues. V dropped 4 bases and J dropped 1; count of bases not matched to a gene: 3. CDR3 sequence (DNA): TGTGCCAGCAGCTCAGGGACAGGATCCTACGAGCAGTACTTC. Its protein product is CASSSGTGSYEQYF.

The chain has TRBV5-1 and TRBJ2-3; 9 nucleotides match TRBD2. Germline CDR1 is SGHRS and CDR2 is YFSETQ. The ends lost 3 bases at V and 2 bases at J; junction bases unmatched: 10. This CDR3 comprises 17 residues. Here the CDR3 DNA reads TGCGCCAGCAGCTATGGGACTAGCCTATCAACCACAGATACGCAGTATTTT. As protein: CASSYGTSLSTTDTQYF.

The table lists this clone with a count of one. Other DNA sequences in the same sample also yield this CDR3. V gene TRBV4-3 combines with J gene TRBJ2-2; TRBD1 aligns across 9 bases. The CDR3 length is 17 residues. The germline V gene encodes CDR1 LGHNA and CDR2 YSLEER. With V trimmed by 0 bases and J by 4 bases, 6 bases remained unmatched. The CDR3 loop is CASSQDQLQGATGELFF. As DNA, the CDR3 is TGCGCCAGCAGCCAAGATCAGTTACAGGGGGCCACCGGGGAGCTGTTTTTT.

The chain is built from TRBV4-1 and TRBJ2-5, with 10 bases matching TRBD2. CDR1 and CDR2 (germline): MGHRA, YSYEKL. The CDR3 has 18 residues. Losses at the gene ends were 1 base for V and 5 bases for J; bases not matched to a gene: 13. Here the CDR3 reads CASSQGGRLAGGRETQYF. The CDR3 region has the DNA TGCGCCAGCAGCCAAGGGGGGAGGTTAGCGGGGGGCCGGGAGACCCAGTACTTC.

Regarding this clone: Because the CDR3 is missing its conserved closing phenylalanine or tryptophan, this is likely a read error. This chain links TRBV5-5 with TRBJ1-2; D remains ambiguous. The CDR3 runs 16 residues. Germline V gene lookup returns CDR1 SGHKS and CDR2 YYEKEE (reference sequence). Trimming pared 1 base from V and 3 bases from J, leaving 16 bases between. CDR3 sequence reads: CASSLLWDRVDYGYTL. In DNA form, the CDR3 reads TGTGCCAGCAGCTTGTTATGGGATCGGGTCGACTATGGCTACACCCTC.

The chain links TRBV5-6 to TRBJ2-5, with D possibly TRBD2 on 7 matching bases. The V and J ends lost 6 bases and 9 bases respectively, with 21 bases between them. In germline, CDR1 is SGHDT, CDR2 YYEEEE. The length of the CDR3 is 14 residues. The CDR3 nucleotides read TGTGCCAGCACGATATATGGGGGGGGCCAGTCCCAGTACTTC. It is translated as CASTIYGGGQSQYF.

This clone turned up a few times. The V call is TRBV6-1, the J call TRBJ1-2; the D is unclear. Per the germline V gene, CDR1 is MNHNS and CDR2 is SASEGT. V was pared by 4 bases and J by 3 bases, with 9 bases between. The CDR3 extends over 13 amino acids. The CDR3 sequence: CASSGAVYYGYTF. As DNA, the CDR3 is TGTGCCAGCAGTGGGGCAGTATACTATGGCTACACCTTC.

This chain connects TRBV7-8 to TRBJ2-3, with 7 bases aligning to TRBD2. CDR3 length: 17 amino acids. J lost 6 bases, V lost 4 bases, and 16 bases had no gene match. The germline gives CDR1 SGHVS, CDR2 FQNEAQ. CDR3 in DNA: TGTGCCAGCAGCTCCGACCTAAGGACTAGTTCTAGGGATACGCAGTATTTT. Its protein product is CASSSDLRTSSRDTQYF.

The chain employs TRBV5-1 and TRBJ2-1; TRBD1 might be the D (6 bases). The CDR3 covers 13 residues. Trimming pared 0 bases from V and 10 bases from J, leaving 11 bases between. CDR1 is SGHRS, CDR2 YFSETQ, per germline. This chain's CDR3 is CASSLDRAGEQFF. CDR3 bases: TGCGCCAGCAGCTTGGACAGGGCGGGCGAGCAGTTCTTC.

The rearrangement joins TRBV10-2 to TRBJ2-2; 9 positions match TRBD2. J was trimmed by 0 bases and V by 6 bases; bases with no gene match: 8. CDR1 and CDR2 from the germline V gene are WSHSY and SAAADI. The CDR3 is 17 amino acids. The CDR3 coding sequence is TGCGCCAGCAGGCCCGGGACTAGCACCGCGAACACCGGGGAGCTGTTTTTT. This gives the protein CASRPGTSTANTGELFF.

The chain uses TRBV4-3 and TRBJ2-3; D is perhaps TRBD2 (7 bases). There are 18 residues in the CDR3. V lost 0 bases, J lost 0 bases, and 16 bases lay in between. Germline CDR1 LGHNA, CDR2 YSLEER. The CDR3 protein is CASSQESWRGRSTDTQYF. Written as DNA, the CDR3 is TGCGCCAGCAGCCAAGAATCATGGCGGGGGCGAAGCACAGATACGCAGTATTTT.

Points on this clone: One junction end does not reproduce the germline sequence, and a read error may be involved. CDR3 amino acids: CASRGLRLEEGFSENTIYF. DNA for the CDR3: TGTGCCAGCAGGGGACTTAGATTGGAAGAGGGGTTCTCTGAAAACACCATATATTTT. This sequence joins TRBV7-9 and TRBJ1-3; possible D gene TRBD1, 5 bases. The CDR3 totals 19 residues. CDR1 is SEHNR and CDR2 is FQNEAQ in the germline V gene (reference sequence). The entire variable domain, with the rest obtained from reference TRBV7-9 and TRBJ1-3, is as follows: DTGVSQNPRHKITKRGQNVTFRCDPISEHNRLYWYRQTLGQGPEFLTYFQNEAQLEKSRLLSDRFSAERPKGSFSTLEIQRTEQGDSAMYLCASRGLRLEEGFSENTIYFGEGSWLTVV.